There are a few counts of the clone carrying this T cell receptor (beta chain). This sample is part of a study of T cell clones after liver transplantation. As for the study in general: Liver transplant recipients had immunosuppression withdrawal attempted within 2 years. Samples came pre-transplant, pre-randomization before withdrawal, and post-randomization after withdrawal ended.

Between the trimmed V and J ends, which lost 4 bases and 9 bases, there was a span of 17 bases. This CDR3 has 14 residues. Germline-derived CDR1 and CDR2 are SGHRS and YFSETQ. Data came from immunoSEQ multiplex PCR; TCRdb stores just in-frame clones and leaves some out. The table has 20,000 to 30,000 clones, approximately 68% seen once. This clonotype was sampled from a human donor who received a liver transplant. The sequencing used CD4+ T cells from blood, collected before liver transplant. The V gene is TRBV5-1, the J gene TRBJ2-1, with a possible D match to TRBD2 (6 bases). The chain's CDR3 is CASSHGTRAVEQFF. As DNA, the CDR3 is TGCGCCAGCAGCCATGGGACTCGAGCGGTTGAGCAGTTCTTC.